This entry features one T cell receptor (beta chain) sequence. What it recognizes is unknown. The entry originates in a study of identifying expanded T cells in peripheral blood. Study outcomes and limitations: Variance in clone template counts between approximately two-week samples significantly increased with total template count across all healthy donors. Around 1.2 clones differed between technical replicates, versus approximately 16 and 20 over time.

Repertoires were generated with immunoSEQ multiplex PCR, while TCRdb's copy carries only in-frame clones and drops some. The sample shows about 120,000 clones, more than 80% of them seen only once. Trimming removed 1 base from V and 0 bases from J; junction bases left unmatched: 10. CDR1 and CDR2 from the germline V gene are MGHRA and YSYEKL. CDR3 length: 18 residues. No infections or other immune events were documented during collection. V and J are TRBV4-1 and TRBJ1-1, with TRBD1 matching 8 bases. Sequencing used blood. The TCR was taken from a person between 18 and 75 years old in good health. CDR3 sequence: CASSQVIGQGFLNTEAFF. The CDR3, as DNA: TGCGCCAGCAGCCAAGTAATAGGACAGGGATTCTTGAACACTGAAGCTTTCTTT.